This is a list of T cell receptor beta chains from one sample in a study of beta chain features in type 1 diabetes. Here immunoSEQ multiplex PCR was the method, and the copy in TCRdb shows in-frame clones only, minus some. Here the sample spans hundreds of thousands of clones, more than 13% being singletons. Sequenced: naive CD4+ T cells from blood. The receptors originated from a man between 18 and 29 years old with type 1 diabetes. Both conserved end residues are part of each CDR3. The D gene is left open where the match is weak. Rows give clone size only sometimes, using once, few, many, or a class for an expanded clone.

clone size	D gene	V gene	J gene	CDR3 protein	CDR3 DNA
few	NA	TRBV30	TRBJ1-6	CAWSNRAANSPLHF	TGTGCCTGGAGTAACAGGGCGGCTAATTCACCCCTCCACTTT
few	TRBD1	TRBV9	TRBJ2-5	CASSAGTGGVQETQYF	TGTGCCAGCAGCGCTGGGACAGGGGGTGTCCAAGAGACCCAGTACTTC
NA	TRBD2	TRBV5-6	TRBJ2-5	CASSLDPGGETQYF	TGTGCCAGCAGCTTGGATCCGGGAGGGGAGACCCAGTACTTC
NA	TRBD2	TRBV29-1	TRBJ2-5	CTIVLSGIQYF	TGCACCATTGTACTTAGCGGGATCCAGTACTTC
NA	NA	TRBV10-3	TRBJ1-2	CAISESYANYGYTF	TGTGCCATCAGTGAGTCGTACGCCAACTATGGCTACACCTTC
few	NA	TRBV7-2	TRBJ2-5	CASSLAVPTQYF	TGTGCCAGCAGCTTAGCGGTCCCCACCCAGTACTTC
NA	TRBD2	TRBV7-9	TRBJ2-3	CASYPAGGRSGTDTQYF	TGTGCCAGCTACCCCGCGGGCGGGAGGTCAGGCACAGATACGCAGTATTTT
few	NA	TRBV7-2	TRBJ2-3	CASSLLGSTDTQYF	TGTGCCAGCAGCCTACTCGGTAGCACAGATACGCAGTATTTT
NA	TRBD2	TRBV7-9	TRBJ2-1	CASSLMGLAGSNEQFF	TGTGCCAGCAGCTTAATGGGACTAGCGGGCTCCAATGAGCAGTTCTTC
NA	TRBD1	TRBV29-1	TRBJ1-2	CSVSRQGRRSGYGYTF	TGCAGCGTTAGCCGACAGGGGAGGCGTAGCGGCTATGGCTACACCTTC
few	TRBD1	TRBV28	TRBJ1-6	CASSAPDRGSSPLHF	TGTGCCAGCAGCGCCCCGGACAGGGGCAGTTCACCCCTCCACTTT